The 17 T cell receptor beta chains below all came from one sample that was sequenced in a study of T-cell memory formation after mild COVID-19. One entry per CDR3 protein, called by TCRdb with MiXCR from the 5' RACE reads. The sample holds about 560,000 distinct CDR3 sequences, 15% to 20% seen once. The sequenced material came from PBMCs or a T cell subset sorted from them (not recorded which). These receptors all come from an adult woman who had mild COVID-19 (a few samples of this study predate the infection). Cell type and time point are not known.

J is TRBJ2-7 and V is TRBV20-1, with D unresolved. The V end lost 2 bases, the J end lost 0 bases, and 11 bases lay between the germline ends. This CDR3 region has 14 residues. Germline assignment: CDR1 DFQATT and CDR2 SNEGSKA (reference sequence). The CDR3 DNA is TGCAGTGCTAGATGGGTGGTGAGCTCCTACGAGCAGTACTTC. Amino acid sequence: CSARWVVSSYEQYF.

This clonotype was picked up a small number of times. The chain carries TRBV15 and TRBJ2-7, with D possibly matching TRBD1 (8 bases). Germline V CDR1 and CDR2: LNHNV, YYDKDF (reference sequence). V lost 1 base, J lost 3 bases, and 16 bases lay in between. The CDR3 covers 16 residues. The CDR3 coding sequence is TGTGCCACCAGCAGAGGGGGGGGACAGGCTTTCTACGAGCAGTACTTC. It encodes CATSRGGGQAFYEQYF.

V gene TRBV6-2 or TRBV6-3 combines with J gene TRBJ1-1; 7 bases agree with TRBD1. CDR1 and CDR2 (germline): MNHEY, SVGEGT. The CDR3 has 16 residues. Trimming took 5 bases from V and 1 from J; bases not matched to a gene: 10. The CDR3 DNA reads TGTGCCAGCAGTACCGAATGGGGACAGACGAACACTGAAGCTTTCTTT. Translating it yields CASSTEWGQTNTEAFF.

Regarding this clonotype: The junction departs from the called germline gene at one end, perhaps through a read error. The chain carries TRBV7-2 and TRBJ1-1, with D uncertain. Germline V CDR1 and CDR2: SGHTA, FQGNSA. The CDR3 has 13 residues. The CDR3 sequence is CASSLEMNNEAFF. The DNA for the CDR3 is TGTGCCAGCAGCTTAGAAATGAACAATGAAGCTTTCTTT.

In DNA form, the CDR3 reads TGTGCCAGCAAAAAGGTAACTAGCACTACGAGTGAGCAGTTCTTC. Its translation: CASKKVTSTTSEQFF. This chain connects TRBV6-2 or TRBV6-3 to TRBJ2-1, with D possibly matching TRBD2 (6 bases). Germline lookup yields CDR1 MNHEY and CDR2 SVGEGT. This CDR3 comprises 15 residues. V lost 7 bases and J lost 9, with 22 bases in between.

This chain joins TRBV7-3 and TRBJ2-5; D perhaps matches TRBD1 (6 bases). CDR1 is SGHTA and CDR2 is FQGTGA in the germline V gene. This CDR3 comprises 15 residues. The V gene lost 5 bases and the J gene lost 2 bases, with 15 bases spanning the gap. The CDR3 region is CASSLQPGQQETQYF. In nucleotides, the CDR3 is TGTGCCAGCAGCCTACAACCGGGACAACAAGAGACCCAGTACTTC.

The V and J genes are TRBV19 and TRBJ1-5; no definite D call. This CDR3 has 14 residues. V was trimmed by 3 bases and J by 6 bases, leaving 12 bases between them. The germline V gene encodes CDR1 LNHDA and CDR2 SQIVND (reference sequence). In DNA, the CDR3 is TGTGCCAGTAGTATCCTGGGCGTTAGTCAGCCCCAGCATTTT. It encodes CASSILGVSQPQHF.

This chain joins TRBV7-9 and TRBJ1-2; perhaps TRBD1 as D (5 bases). Germline V gene sequence: CDR1 SEHNR, CDR2 FQNEAQ (reference sequence). Trimming took off 5 bases at V and 7 bases at J, with 29 bases between the two ends. The CDR3 is 18 amino acids. The CDR3 loop is CASSLTKPDRDFPAGYTF. In DNA form, the CDR3 reads TGTGCCAGCAGCCTAACCAAGCCCGACCGGGACTTTCCAGCTGGCTACACCTTC.

The chain is built from TRBV10-2 and TRBJ2-3; D may be TRBD1 (5 bases). V lost 8 bases, J lost 0 bases, and 15 bases lay in between. CDR1 is WSHSY and CDR2 is SAAADI in the germline V gene. CDR3 size: 15 residues. The DNA for the CDR3 is TGCGCCAGCCAATCAGGGTCCCGAAGCACAGATACGCAGTATTTT. Translation: CASQSGSRSTDTQYF.

In this sample, this clonotype turned up many times. This sequence joins TRBV5-6 and TRBJ2-1; 8 bases map to TRBD2. V trimming: 2 bases; J trimming: 2 bases; junction bases outside the gene matches: 3. This CDR3 spans 15 amino acids. From germline, CDR1 is SGHDT and CDR2 YYEEEE. CDR3: CASSFGSGAYNEQFF. DNA of the CDR3: TGTGCCAGCAGCTTTGGTAGCGGGGCCTACAATGAGCAGTTCTTC.

In its sample, this clonotype was seen a few times. The rearrangement links TRBV3-1 to TRBJ2-7; no reliable D call. V was clipped by 1 base and J by 3 bases, with 7 bases between them. Germline V gene lookup returns CDR1 LGHDT and CDR2 YNNKEL (reference sequence). CDR3 length equals 13 residues. Here the CDR3 DNA reads TGTGCCAGCAGCCAAGTAGGCGTCTACGAGCAGTACTTC. It specifies CASSQVGVYEQYF.

The chain combines TRBV7-9 with TRBJ2-1, with 10 positions matching TRBD1. V gave up 5 bases and J gave up 4 bases; unmatched junction bases: 2. CDR3 length: 14 amino acids. Germline V gene sequence: CDR1 SEHNR, CDR2 FQNEAQ (reference sequence). The CDR3 reads CASSDRGPYNEQFF. The CDR3, as DNA: TGTGCCAGCAGCGACAGGGGGCCGTACAATGAGCAGTTCTTC.

The chain joins TRBV7-3 to TRBJ2-7; 8 nucleotides line up with TRBD1. With 5 bases clipped from V and 2 bases from J, the junction kept 5 bases outside the gene matches. This CDR3 is 14 amino acids long. Germline CDR1 and CDR2: SGHTA and FQGTGA. CDR3 region: CASSRDRNTYEQYF. The CDR3 DNA follows: TGTGCCAGCAGCCGGGACAGGAATACCTACGAGCAGTACTTC.

This clonotype appeared a few times. V usage is TRBV20-1 and J usage is TRBJ2-1, with TRBD2 matching 11 bases. The V gene's germline CDR1 is DFQATT and CDR2 SNEGSKA (reference sequence). The length of the CDR3 is 15 residues. Unmatched junction bases numbered 6, after V lost 4 bases and J lost 4 bases. The CDR3 DNA reads as TGCAGTGCTAAGCTAGCGGGGGGCCATTACAATGAGCAGTTCTTC. Its protein product is CSAKLAGGHYNEQFF.

This clonotype was seen repeatedly, ten times or more. The chain links TRBV5-1 to TRBJ1-1; 10 bases line up with TRBD1. The germline V gene encodes CDR1 SGHRS and CDR2 YFSETQ. V shed 3 bases and J 1 base; nucleotides not matched to a gene: 6. The CDR3 sequence is 16 residues long. CDR3 residues: CASSSRQGAWNTEAFF. DNA for the CDR3: TGCGCCAGCAGCTCGAGACAGGGGGCCTGGAACACTGAAGCTTTCTTT.

V usage is TRBV7-3 and J usage is TRBJ1-6; TRBD1 is a possible D gene (6 bases). Germline values: CDR1 SGHTA, CDR2 FQGTGA. CDR3 length: 18 residues. V was clipped by 5 bases and J by 0 bases, with 17 bases between them. CDR3: CASSPRTDRSSYNSPLHF. The CDR3 DNA follows: TGTGCCAGCAGCCCCAGGACAGACCGGAGCTCCTATAATTCACCCCTCCACTTT. Full variable domain (remainder filled in from reference TRBV7-3 and TRBJ1-6): GAGVSQTPSNKVTEKGKYVELRCDPISGHTALYWYRQSLGQGPEFLIYFQGTGAADDSGLPNDRFFAVRPEGSVSTLKIQRTERGDSAVYLCASSPRTDRSSYNSPLHFGNGTRLTVT.

The chain combines TRBV12-3 or TRBV12-4 with TRBJ2-7; D is unclear. V shed 3 bases and J shed 4 bases, with 10 bases lying between them. CDR3 length: 13 residues. CDR3: CASSFGPAYEQYF. The CDR3 DNA is TGTGCCAGCAGTTTTGGGCCTGCGTACGAGCAGTACTTC.